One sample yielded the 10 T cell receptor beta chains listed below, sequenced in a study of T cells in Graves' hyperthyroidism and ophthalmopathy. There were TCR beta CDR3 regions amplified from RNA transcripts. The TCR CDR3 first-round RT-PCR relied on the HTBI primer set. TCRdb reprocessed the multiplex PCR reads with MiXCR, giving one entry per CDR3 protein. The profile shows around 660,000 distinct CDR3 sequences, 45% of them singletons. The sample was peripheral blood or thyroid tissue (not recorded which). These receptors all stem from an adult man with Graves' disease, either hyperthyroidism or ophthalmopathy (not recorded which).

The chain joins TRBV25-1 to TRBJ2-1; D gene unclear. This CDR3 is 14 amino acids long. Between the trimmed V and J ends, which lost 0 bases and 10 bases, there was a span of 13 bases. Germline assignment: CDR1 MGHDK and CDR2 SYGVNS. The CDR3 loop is CASSEYNPIGEQFF. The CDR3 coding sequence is TGTGCCAGCAGTGAATATAACCCAATTGGGGAGCAGTTCTTC.

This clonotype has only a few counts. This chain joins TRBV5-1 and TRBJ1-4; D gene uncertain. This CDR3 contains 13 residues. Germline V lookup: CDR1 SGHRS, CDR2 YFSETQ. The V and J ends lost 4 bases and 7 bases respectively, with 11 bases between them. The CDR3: CASSVEAGEKLFF. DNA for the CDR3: TGCGCCAGCAGCGTAGAGGCGGGTGAAAAACTGTTTTTT.

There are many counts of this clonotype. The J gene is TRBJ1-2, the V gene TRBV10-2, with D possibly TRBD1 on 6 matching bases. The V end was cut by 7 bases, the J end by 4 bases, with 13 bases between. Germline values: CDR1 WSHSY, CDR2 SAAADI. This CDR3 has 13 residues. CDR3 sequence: CASTFGQTYGYTF. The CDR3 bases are TGCGCCAGCACCTTCGGACAGACCTATGGCTACACCTTC.

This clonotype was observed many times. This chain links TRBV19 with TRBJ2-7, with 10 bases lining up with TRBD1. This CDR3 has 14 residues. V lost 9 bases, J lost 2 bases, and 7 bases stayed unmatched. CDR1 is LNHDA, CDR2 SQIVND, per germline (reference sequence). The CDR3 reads CASSIGQGAYEQYF. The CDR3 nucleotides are TGTGCCAGCAGCATCGGACAGGGGGCCTACGAGCAGTACTTC.

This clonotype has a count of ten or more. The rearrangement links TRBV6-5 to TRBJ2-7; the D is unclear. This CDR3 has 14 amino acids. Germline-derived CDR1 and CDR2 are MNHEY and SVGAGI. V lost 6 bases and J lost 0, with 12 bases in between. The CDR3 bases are TGTGCCAGCAGGTTGACTGTGAGCTCCTACGAGCAGTACTTC. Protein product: CASRLTVSSYEQYF.

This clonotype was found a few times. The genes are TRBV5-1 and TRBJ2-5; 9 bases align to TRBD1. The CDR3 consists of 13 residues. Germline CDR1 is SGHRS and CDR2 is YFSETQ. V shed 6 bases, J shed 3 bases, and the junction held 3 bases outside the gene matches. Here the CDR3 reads CASKTGGEETQYF. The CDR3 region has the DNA TGCGCCAGCAAAACAGGGGGCGAAGAGACCCAGTACTTC.

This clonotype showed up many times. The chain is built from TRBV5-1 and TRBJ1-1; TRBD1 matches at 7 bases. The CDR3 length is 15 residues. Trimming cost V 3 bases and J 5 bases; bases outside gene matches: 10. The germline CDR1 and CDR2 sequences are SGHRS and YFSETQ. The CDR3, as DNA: TGCGCCAGCAGCTCGGGACAGCAAAAGGGGACTGAAGCTTTCTTT. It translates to CASSSGQQKGTEAFF.

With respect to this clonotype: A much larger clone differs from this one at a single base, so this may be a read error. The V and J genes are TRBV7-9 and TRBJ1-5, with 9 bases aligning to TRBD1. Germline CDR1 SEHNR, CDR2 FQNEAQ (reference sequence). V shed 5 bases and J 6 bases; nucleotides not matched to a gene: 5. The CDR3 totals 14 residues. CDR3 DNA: TGTGCCAGCAGCCCCGGGACAGGGCGTCAGCCCCAGCATTTT. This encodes CASSPGTGRQPQHF. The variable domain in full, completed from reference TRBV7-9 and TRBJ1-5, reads DTGVSQNPRHKITKRGQNVTFRCDPISEHNRLYWYRQTLGQGPEFLTYFQNEAQLEKSRLLSDRFSAERPKGSFSTLEIQRTEQGDSAMYLCASSPGTGRQPQHFGDGTRLSIL.

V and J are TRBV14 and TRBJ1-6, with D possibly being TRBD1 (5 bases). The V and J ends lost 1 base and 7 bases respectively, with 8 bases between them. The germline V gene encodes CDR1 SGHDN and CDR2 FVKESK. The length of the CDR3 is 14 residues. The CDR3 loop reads CASSQARDNSPLHF. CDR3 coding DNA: TGTGCCAGCAGCCAAGCCAGGGACAATTCACCCCTCCACTTT.

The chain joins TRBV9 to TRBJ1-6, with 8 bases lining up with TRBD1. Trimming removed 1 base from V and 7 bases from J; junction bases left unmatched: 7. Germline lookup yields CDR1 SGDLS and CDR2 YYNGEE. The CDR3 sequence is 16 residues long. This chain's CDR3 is CASSVPTGAGNSPLHF. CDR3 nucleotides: TGTGCCAGCAGCGTACCGACAGGGGCCGGGAATTCACCCCTCCACTTT.